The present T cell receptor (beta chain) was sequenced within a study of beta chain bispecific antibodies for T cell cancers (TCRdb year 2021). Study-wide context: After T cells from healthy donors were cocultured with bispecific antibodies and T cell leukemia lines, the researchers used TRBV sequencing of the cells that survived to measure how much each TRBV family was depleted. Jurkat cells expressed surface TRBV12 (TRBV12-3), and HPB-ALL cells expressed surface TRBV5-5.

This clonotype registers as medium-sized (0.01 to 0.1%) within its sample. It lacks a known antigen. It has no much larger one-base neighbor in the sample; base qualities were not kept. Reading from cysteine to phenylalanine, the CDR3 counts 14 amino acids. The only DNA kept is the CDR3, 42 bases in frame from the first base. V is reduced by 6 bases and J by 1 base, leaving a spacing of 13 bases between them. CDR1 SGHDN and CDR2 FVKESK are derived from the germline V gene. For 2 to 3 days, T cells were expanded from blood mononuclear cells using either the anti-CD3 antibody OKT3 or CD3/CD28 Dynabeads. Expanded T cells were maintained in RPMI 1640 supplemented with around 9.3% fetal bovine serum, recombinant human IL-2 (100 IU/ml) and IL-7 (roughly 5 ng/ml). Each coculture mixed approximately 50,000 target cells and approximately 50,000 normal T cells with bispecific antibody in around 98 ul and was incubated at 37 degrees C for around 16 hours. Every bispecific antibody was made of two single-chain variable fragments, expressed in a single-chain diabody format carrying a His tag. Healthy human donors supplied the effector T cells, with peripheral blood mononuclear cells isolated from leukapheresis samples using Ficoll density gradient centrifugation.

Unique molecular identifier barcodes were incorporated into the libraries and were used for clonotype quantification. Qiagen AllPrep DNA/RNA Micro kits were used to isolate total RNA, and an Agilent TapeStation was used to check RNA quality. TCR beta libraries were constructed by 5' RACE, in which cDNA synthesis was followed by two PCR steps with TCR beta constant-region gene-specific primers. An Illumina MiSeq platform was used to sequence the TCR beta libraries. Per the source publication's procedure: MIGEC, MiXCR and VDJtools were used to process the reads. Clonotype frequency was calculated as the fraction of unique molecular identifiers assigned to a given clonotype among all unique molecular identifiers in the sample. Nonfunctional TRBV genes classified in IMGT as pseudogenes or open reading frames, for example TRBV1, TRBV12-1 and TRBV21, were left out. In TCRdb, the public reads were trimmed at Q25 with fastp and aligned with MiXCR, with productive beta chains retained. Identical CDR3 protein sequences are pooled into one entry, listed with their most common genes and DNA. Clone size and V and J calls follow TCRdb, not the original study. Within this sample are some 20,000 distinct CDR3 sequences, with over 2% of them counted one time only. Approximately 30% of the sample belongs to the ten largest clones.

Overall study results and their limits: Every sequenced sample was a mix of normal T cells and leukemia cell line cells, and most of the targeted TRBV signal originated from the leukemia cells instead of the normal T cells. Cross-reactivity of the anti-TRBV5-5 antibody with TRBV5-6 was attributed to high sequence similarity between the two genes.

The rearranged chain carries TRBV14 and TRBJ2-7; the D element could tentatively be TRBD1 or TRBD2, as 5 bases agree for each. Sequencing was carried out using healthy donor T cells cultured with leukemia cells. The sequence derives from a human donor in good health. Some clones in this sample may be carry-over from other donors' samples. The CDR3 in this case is CASSLGPLSYEQYF. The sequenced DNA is TGTGCCAGCAGTCTGGGACCGCTTTCCTACGAGCAGTACTTC.